This is a list of T cell receptor beta chains from one sample in a study of cytomegalovirus exposure and HLA in healthy donors. Assay used: immunoSEQ multiplex PCR; TCRdb lists only in-frame clones, some missing. The data show some 150,000 clones, approximately 89% seen once. The sample comprised PBMCs. These receptors originate from a man in his late teens or twenties in good health and CMV-seronegative. CDR3s include the opening cysteine and the closing phenylalanine or tryptophan. The D gene is left open where the match is weak. Rows may omit the clone size; those that give it use once, few, many or a size class.

D gene	V gene	J gene	CDR3 length	clone size	CDR3 DNA	CDR3 protein
NA	TRBV4-3	TRBJ2-3	17	NA	TGCGCCAGCAGCCATCGGGACTTTTCAACTAGCACAGATACGCAGTATTTT	CASSHRDFSTSTDTQYF
NA	TRBV27	TRBJ2-3	17	NA	TGTGCCAGCAATCCGGCGGAACGGGAATTGGGCACAGATACGCAGTATTTT	CASNPAERELGTDTQYF
NA	TRBV5-6	TRBJ2-7	13	NA	TGTGCCAGCAGCCCCGGGAGTACGGCGGGGCAGTACTTC	CASSPGSTAGQYF
NA	TRBV7-2	TRBJ1-5	15	NA	TGTGCCAGCAGTTTTAGTGACACTCATAATCAGCCCCAGCATTTT	CASSFSDTHNQPQHF
NA	TRBV2	TRBJ1-5	15	few	TGTGCCAGCAGTACCGGGAGGCATAGCAATCAGCCCCAGCATTTT	CASSTGRHSNQPQHF
TRBD1	TRBV5-1	TRBJ2-3	14	NA	TGCGCCAGCAGCCGAGGACAGGGCACAGATACGCAGTATTTT	CASSRGQGTDTQYF
TRBD2	TRBV6-4	TRBJ2-3	15	once	TGTGCCAGCAGTGACACTAGCGGGGGGGCCGATACGCAGTATTTT	CASSDTSGGADTQYF
TRBD2	TRBV27	TRBJ2-4	14	NA	TGTGCCAGCGCGCGGGGGACGGTGAAAAACATTCAGTACTTC	CASARGTVKNIQYF
TRBD1	TRBV5-8	TRBJ1-2	15	NA	TGTGCCAGCAGCTTAACAGGGGCGCTAAGCTATGGCTACACCTTC	CASSLTGALSYGYTF
NA	TRBV30	TRBJ2-7	11	few	TGTGCCTGGACAGGGTCCTACGAGCAGTACTTC	CAWTGSYEQYF
TRBD1	TRBV5-1	TRBJ1-2	13	NA	TGCGCCAGCAGCTCCCAGGGGGTCTTTGACTACACCTTC	CASSSQGVFDYTF
TRBD1	TRBV5-1	TRBJ1-2	17	NA	TGCGCCAGCAGCTTCACGGGACAGGGCAACCCTAACTATGGCTACACCTTC	CASSFTGQGNPNYGYTF
NA	TRBV14	TRBJ1-1	14	once	TGTGCCAGCAGCCAAGTGAAAACATACACTGAAGCTTTCTTT	CASSQVKTYTEAFF
NA	TRBV9	TRBJ2-5	15	NA	TGTGCCAGCTGCTCAAACGGGGGACAGCAAGAGACCCAGTACTTC	CASCSNGGQQETQYF
NA	TRBV19	TRBJ2-1	14	NA	TGTGCCAGCTCGGACACTCTATCCTACAATGAGCAGTTCTTC	CASSDTLSYNEQFF
NA	TRBV9	TRBJ2-7	14	NA	TGTGCCAGCAGCGCCGACCCGGGGTCCTACGAGCAGTACTTC	CASSADPGSYEQYF
TRBD2	TRBV11-3	TRBJ2-2	18	few	TGTGCCAGCAGCTTAGGACGACTAGCGGGAGGGAACACCGGGGAGCTGTTTTTT	CASSLGRLAGGNTGELFF
TRBD1	TRBV7-9	TRBJ1-2	16	NA	TGTGCCAGCAGCTTCGGACAGGGTCTCGGTAACTATGGCTACACCTTC	CASSFGQGLGNYGYTF
TRBD1	TRBV6-1	TRBJ2-7	14	NA	TGTGCCAGCAGTGAAGCACAGGGGTCCTACGAGCAGTACTTC	CASSEAQGSYEQYF
TRBD1	TRBV6-1	TRBJ1-5	17	once	TGTGCCAGCAGTGACGGACAGGGACAACGGGGCAATCAGCCCCAGCATTTT	CASSDGQGQRGNQPQHF
NA	TRBV10-1	TRBJ2-1	14	NA	TGCGCCAGCAGTGAGTCAGCCTCCTACAATGAGCAGTTCTTC	CASSESASYNEQFF
TRBD1	TRBV7-9	TRBJ2-7	14	NA	TGTGCCAGCAGCTTAGCCAGGGGGCATGACGAGCAGTACTTC	CASSLARGHDEQYF
TRBD1	TRBV4-1	TRBJ1-4	16	NA	TGCGCCAGCAGCCAAGATTGGGACAGCCGTAATGAAAAACTGTTTTTT	CASSQDWDSRNEKLFF
TRBD1	TRBV27	TRBJ2-3	15	NA	TGTGCCAGCAGCCCCGGGACAGGGGGAGCAGATACGCAGTATTTT	CASSPGTGGADTQYF
TRBD2	TRBV5-1	TRBJ2-5	15	NA	TGCGCCAGCAGCTCAGGACTAGCCAACGTAGAGACCCAGTACTTC	CASSSGLANVETQYF
NA	TRBV6-5	TRBJ2-3	14	once	TGTGCCAGCCGATCCCAAGAGGCCACAGATACGCAGTATTTT	CASRSQEATDTQYF
TRBD2	TRBV9	TRBJ2-1	15	NA	TGTGCCAGCAGCGTCAGAGCGGGGGGGTCTAATGAGCAGTTCTTC	CASSVRAGGSNEQFF
NA	TRBV7-8	TRBJ1-2	17	NA	TGTGCCAGCAGCCCAAACGGAGAAGACCTGATCTACAGGGGCTACACCTTC	CASSPNGEDLIYRGYTF